The T cell receptor (beta chain) under discussion was sequenced for a study of T-cell memory formation after mild COVID-19. This clonotype has just a few counts. The antigen remains unidentified. The study, taken as a whole, reports: Contracting CD4+ clones sat mainly in CM and EM; CD8+ in EMRA. Contracting clones from day 15 to 85 showed balanced CD4/CD8; later expanders favored CD4+.

CDR1 SGHTA and CDR2 FQGNSA come from the germline V gene. The CDR3 has 13 amino acids. V was shortened by 5 bases and J by 7 bases, with 12 bases between the two germline ends. TCRdb used MiXCR to reprocess the 5' RACE reads, holding one entry per CDR3 protein. The table records approximately 300,000 distinct CDR3 sequences, 19% of them present only once. The V and J genes are TRBV7-2 and TRBJ1-5; possibly TRBD1 for D (6 bases). The origin of this receptor is a man between 18 and 29 years old who had mild COVID-19 (a few samples of this study predate the infection). Cell type and time point are not known. The sequenced sample was PBMCs or a T cell subset sorted from them (not recorded which). CDR3 loop: CASSADRKQPQHF. In DNA form, the CDR3 reads TGTGCCAGCAGCGCCGACAGGAAACAGCCCCAGCATTTT.